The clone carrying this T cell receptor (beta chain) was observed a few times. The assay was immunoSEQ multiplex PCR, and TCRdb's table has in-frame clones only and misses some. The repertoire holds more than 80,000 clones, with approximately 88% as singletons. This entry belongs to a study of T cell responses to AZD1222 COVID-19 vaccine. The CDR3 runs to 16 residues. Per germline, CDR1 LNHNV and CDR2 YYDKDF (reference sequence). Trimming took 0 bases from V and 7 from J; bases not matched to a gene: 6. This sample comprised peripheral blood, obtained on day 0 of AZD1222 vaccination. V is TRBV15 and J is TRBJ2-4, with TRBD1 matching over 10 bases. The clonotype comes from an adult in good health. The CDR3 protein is CATSRDTGTGENIQYF. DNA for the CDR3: TGTGCCACCAGCAGAGATACCGGGACAGGGGAGAACATTCAGTACTTC. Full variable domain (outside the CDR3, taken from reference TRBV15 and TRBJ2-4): DAMVIQNPRYQVTQFGKPVTLSCSQTLNHNVMYWYQQKSSQAPKLLFHYYDKDFNNEADTPDNFQSRRPNTSFCFLDIRSPGLGDTAMYLCATSRDTGTGENIQYFGAGTRLSVL.